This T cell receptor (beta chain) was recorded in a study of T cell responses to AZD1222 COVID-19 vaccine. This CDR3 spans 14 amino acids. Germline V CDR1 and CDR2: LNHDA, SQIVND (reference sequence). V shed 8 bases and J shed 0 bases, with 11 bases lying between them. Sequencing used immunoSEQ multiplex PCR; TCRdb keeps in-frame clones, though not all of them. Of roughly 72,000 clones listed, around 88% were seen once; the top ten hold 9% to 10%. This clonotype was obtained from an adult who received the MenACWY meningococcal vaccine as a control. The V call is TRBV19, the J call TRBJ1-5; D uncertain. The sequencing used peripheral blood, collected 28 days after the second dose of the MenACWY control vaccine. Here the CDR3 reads CASAVADSNQPQHF. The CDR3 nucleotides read TGTGCCAGTGCCGTAGCAGATAGCAATCAGCCCCAGCATTTT.